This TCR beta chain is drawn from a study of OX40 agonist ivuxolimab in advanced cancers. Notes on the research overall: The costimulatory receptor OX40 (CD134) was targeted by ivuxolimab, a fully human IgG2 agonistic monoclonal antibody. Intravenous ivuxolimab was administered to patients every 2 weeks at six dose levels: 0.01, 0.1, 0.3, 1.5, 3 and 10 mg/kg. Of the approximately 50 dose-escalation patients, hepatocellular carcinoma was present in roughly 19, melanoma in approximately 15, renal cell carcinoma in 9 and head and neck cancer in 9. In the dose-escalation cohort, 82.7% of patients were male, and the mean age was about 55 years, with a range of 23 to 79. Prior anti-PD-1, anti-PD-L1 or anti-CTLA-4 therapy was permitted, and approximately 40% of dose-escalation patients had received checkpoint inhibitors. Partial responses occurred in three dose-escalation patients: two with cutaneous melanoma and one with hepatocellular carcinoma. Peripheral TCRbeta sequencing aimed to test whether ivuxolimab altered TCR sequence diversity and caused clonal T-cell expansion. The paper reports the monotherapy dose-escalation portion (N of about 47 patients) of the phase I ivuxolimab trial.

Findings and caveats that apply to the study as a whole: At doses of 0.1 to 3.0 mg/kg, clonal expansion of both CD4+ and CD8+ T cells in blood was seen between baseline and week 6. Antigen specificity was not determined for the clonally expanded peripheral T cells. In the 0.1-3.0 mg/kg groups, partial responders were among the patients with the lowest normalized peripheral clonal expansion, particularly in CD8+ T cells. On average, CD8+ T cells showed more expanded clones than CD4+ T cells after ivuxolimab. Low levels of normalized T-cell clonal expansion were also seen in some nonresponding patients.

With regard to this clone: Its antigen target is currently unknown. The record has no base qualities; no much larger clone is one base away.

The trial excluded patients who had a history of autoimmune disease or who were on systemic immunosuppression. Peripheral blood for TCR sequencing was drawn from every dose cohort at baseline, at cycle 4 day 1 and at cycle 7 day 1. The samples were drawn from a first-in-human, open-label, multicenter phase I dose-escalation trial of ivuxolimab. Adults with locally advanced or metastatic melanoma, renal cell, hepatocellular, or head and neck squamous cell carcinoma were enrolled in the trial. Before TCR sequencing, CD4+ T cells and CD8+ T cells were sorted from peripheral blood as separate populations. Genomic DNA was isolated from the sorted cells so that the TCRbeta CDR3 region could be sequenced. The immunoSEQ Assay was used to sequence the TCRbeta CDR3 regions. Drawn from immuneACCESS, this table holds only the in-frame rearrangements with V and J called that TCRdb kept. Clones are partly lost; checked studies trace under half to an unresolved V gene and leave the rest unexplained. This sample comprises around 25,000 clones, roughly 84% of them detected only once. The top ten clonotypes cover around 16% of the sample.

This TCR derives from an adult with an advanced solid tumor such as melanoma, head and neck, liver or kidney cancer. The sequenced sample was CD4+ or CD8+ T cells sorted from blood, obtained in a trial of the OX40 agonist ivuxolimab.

This receptor has the CDR3 CASSPTSGVAYGYTF. The nucleotide sequence is TGTGCCAGCAGCCCGACCAGCGGGGTGGCCTATGGCTACACCTTC. The chain joins TRBV7-3 to TRBJ1-2; the D gene lacks a confident call. There are 15 amino acids in the CDR3, from cysteine to phenylalanine inclusive. The entry retains the CDR3 DNA only, 45 bases that are in frame from base 1. CDR1 and CDR2, per the germline V gene, are SGHTA and FQGTGA. Deletion took 5 bases off V and 4 bases off J, with a span of 17 bases between the germline ends.